This TCR beta chain derives from a study of CD8 T cells in ankylosing spondylitis. Study results and limitations: Some motif variants had been reported before (in reactive arthritis synovial fluid and blood). A TCR beta motif made of eight highly homologous variants seemed typical of ankylosing spondylitis blood.

TCRdb reprocessed the 5' RACE reads via MiXCR and lists one record per CDR3 protein. The sample includes just under 350,000 distinct CDR3 sequences, roughly 15% of them seen just once. The V and J ends lost 1 base and 9 bases, in that order; junction bases with no gene match: 1. Germline V lookup: CDR1 SGHVS, CDR2 FQNEAQ. The CDR3 extends over 14 amino acids. This clonotype was seen only a few times. Its target is not known. The TCR comes from a male donor with ankylosing spondylitis or in good health (not recorded which). Sample: blood, either unsorted or a sorted T cell fraction (not recorded which). The chain couples TRBV7-8 to TRBJ1-6, with TRBD1 identical over 9 bases. The CDR3 reads CASSLGDRVSPLHF. CDR3 bases: TGTGCCAGCAGCTTAGGGGACAGGGTTTCACCCCTCCACTTT.